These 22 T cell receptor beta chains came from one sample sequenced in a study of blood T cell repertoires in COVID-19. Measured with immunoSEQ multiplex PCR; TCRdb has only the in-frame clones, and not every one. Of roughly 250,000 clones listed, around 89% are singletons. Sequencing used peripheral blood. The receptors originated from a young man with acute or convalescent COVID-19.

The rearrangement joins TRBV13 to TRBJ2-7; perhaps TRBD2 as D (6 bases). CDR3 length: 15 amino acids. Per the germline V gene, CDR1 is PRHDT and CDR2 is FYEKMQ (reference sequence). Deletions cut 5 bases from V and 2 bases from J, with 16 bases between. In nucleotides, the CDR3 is TGTGCCAGCAGCCCTCCGGGACTTGCTACCTACGAGCAGTACTTC. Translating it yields CASSPPGLATYEQYF.

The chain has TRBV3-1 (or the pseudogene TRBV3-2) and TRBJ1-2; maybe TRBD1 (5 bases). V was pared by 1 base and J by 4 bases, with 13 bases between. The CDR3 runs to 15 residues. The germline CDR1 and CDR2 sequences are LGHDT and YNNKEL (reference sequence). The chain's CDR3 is CASSQVFGGVYGYTF. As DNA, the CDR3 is TGTGCCAGCAGCCAAGTGTTCGGAGGGGTCTATGGCTACACCTTC.

CDR3 nucleotides: TGTGCCAGCAGCGGATCGACACGGCAAGAGACCCAGTACTTC. The encoded protein is CASSGSTRQETQYF. This chain links TRBV5-4 with TRBJ2-5; D uncertain. This CDR3 spans 14 amino acids. Per germline, CDR1 SGHNT and CDR2 YYREEE (reference sequence). Trimming took 4 bases from V and 2 from J, leaving 12 bases between them.

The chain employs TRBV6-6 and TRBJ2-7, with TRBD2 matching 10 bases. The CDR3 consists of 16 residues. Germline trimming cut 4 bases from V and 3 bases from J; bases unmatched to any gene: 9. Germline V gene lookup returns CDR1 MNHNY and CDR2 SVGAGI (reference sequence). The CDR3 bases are TGTGCCAGCAGTTTGACTAGCGGGCGAAGAGGCTACGAGCAGTACTTC. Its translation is CASSLTSGRRGYEQYF.

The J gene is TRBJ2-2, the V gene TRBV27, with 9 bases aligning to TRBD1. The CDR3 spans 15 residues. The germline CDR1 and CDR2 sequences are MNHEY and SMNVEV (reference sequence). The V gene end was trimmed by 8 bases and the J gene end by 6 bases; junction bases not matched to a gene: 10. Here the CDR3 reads CASYNIRDRAGELFF. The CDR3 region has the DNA TGTGCCAGCTACAATATCCGGGACAGGGCCGGGGAGCTGTTTTTT.

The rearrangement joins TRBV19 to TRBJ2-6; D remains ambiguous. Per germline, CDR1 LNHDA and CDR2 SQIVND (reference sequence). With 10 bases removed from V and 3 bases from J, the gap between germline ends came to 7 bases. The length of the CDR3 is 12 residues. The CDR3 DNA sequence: TGTGCCACCTCCGGTGGGGCCAACGTCCTGACTTTC. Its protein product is CATSGGANVLTF.

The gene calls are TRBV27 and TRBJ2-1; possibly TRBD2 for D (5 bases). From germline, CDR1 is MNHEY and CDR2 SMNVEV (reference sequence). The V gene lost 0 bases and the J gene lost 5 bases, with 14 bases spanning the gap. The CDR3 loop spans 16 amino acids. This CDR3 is CASSLSWEFWNNEQFF. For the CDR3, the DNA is TGTGCCAGCAGTTTATCGTGGGAGTTTTGGAACAATGAGCAGTTCTTC.

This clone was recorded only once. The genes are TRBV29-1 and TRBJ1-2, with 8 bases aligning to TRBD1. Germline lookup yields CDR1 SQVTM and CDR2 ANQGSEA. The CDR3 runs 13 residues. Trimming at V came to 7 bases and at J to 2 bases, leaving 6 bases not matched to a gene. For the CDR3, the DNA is TGCAGCGCGTGGCAGGGGGCGAACTATGGCTACACCTTC. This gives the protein CSAWQGANYGYTF.

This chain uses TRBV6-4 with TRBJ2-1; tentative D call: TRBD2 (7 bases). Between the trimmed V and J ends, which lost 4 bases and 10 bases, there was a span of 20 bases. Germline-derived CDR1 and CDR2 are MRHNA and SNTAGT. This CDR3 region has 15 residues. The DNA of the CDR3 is TGTGCCAGCAGTGTTGTCGGGGGGCCGATAGGGGAGCAGTTCTTC. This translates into CASSVVGGPIGEQFF.

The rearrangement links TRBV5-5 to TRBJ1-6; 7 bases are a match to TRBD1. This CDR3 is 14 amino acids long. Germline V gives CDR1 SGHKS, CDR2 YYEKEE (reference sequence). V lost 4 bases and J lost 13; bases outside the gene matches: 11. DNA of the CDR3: TGTGCCAGCAGCGACAGCCTGACACAGGGGCCCCTCCACTTT. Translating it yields CASSDSLTQGPLHF.

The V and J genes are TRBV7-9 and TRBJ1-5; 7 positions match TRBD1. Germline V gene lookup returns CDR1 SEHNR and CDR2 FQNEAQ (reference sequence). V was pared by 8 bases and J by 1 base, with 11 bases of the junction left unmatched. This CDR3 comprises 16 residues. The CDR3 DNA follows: TGTGCCAGCGGAAGCGTATCGGGACAGAGCAATCAGCCCCAGCATTTT. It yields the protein CASGSVSGQSNQPQHF.

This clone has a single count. The CDR3 spells CATSRILASSQETQYF. The CDR3 DNA reads as TGTGCCACCAGCAGAATTCTGGCCTCCTCCCAAGAGACCCAGTACTTC. The chain employs TRBV15 and TRBJ2-5; D ambiguous. Per germline, CDR1 LNHNV and CDR2 YYDKDF (reference sequence). Deletions cut 2 bases from V and 1 base from J, with 14 bases between. The length of the CDR3 is 16 residues.

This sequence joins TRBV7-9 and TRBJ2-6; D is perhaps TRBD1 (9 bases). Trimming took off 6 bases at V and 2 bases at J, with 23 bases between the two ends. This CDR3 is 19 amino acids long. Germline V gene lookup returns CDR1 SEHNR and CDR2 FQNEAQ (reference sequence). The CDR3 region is CASRKTGGTGSAGANVLTF. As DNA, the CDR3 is TGTGCCAGCAGAAAAACGGGGGGGACAGGGTCCGCTGGGGCCAACGTCCTGACTTTC.

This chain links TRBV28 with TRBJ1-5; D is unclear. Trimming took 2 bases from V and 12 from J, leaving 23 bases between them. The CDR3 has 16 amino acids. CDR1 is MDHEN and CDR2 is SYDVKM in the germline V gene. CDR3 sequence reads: CASSLLSDLFNLHQHF. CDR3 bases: TGTGCCAGCAGTTTACTTTCAGATCTTTTCAATCTTCACCAGCATTTT.

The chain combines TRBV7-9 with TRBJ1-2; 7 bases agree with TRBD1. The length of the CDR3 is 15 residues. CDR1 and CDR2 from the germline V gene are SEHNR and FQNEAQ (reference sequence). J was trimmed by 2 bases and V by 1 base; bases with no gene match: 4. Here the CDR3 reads CASSLGRQGNYGYTF. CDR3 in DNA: TGTGCCAGCAGCTTAGGTAGACAGGGAAACTATGGCTACACCTTC.

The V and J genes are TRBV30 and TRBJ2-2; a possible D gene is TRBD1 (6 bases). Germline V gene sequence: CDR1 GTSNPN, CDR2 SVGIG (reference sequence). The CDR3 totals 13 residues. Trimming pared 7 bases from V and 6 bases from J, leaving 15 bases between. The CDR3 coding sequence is TGTGCCTATCATTCAGGGGTGGCCGGGGAGCTGTTTTTT. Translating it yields CAYHSGVAGELFF.

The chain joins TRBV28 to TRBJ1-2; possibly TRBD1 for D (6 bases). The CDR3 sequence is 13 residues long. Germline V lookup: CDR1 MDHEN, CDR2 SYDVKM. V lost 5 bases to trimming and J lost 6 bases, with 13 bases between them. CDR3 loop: CASSLHRDHGYTF. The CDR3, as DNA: TGTGCCAGCAGTCTGCACAGGGACCATGGCTACACCTTC.

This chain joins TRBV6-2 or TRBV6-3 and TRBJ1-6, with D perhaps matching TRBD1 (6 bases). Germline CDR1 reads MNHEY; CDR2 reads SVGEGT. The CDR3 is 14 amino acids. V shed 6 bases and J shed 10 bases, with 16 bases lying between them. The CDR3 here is CASSPTGRTSPLHF. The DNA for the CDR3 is TGTGCCAGCAGCCCTACAGGGCGAACCTCACCCCTCCACTTT.

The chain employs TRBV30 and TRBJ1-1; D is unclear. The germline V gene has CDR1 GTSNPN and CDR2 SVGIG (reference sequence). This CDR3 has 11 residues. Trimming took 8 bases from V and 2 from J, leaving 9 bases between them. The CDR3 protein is CAGDTNTEAFF. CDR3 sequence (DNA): TGTGCCGGCGACACCAACACTGAAGCTTTCTTT.

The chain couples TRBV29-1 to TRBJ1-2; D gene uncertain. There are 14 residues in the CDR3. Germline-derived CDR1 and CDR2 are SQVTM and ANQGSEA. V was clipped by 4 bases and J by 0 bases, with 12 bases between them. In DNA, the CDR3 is TGCAGCGTTGGGCCCGGGGATTCTAACTATGGCTACACCTTC. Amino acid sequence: CSVGPGDSNYGYTF. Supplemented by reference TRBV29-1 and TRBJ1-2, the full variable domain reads SAVISQKPSRDICQRGTSLTIQCQVDSQVTMMFWYRQQPGQSLTLIATANQGSEATYESGFVIDKFPISRPNLTFSTLTVSNMSPEDSSIYLCSVGPGDSNYGYTFGSGTRLTVV.

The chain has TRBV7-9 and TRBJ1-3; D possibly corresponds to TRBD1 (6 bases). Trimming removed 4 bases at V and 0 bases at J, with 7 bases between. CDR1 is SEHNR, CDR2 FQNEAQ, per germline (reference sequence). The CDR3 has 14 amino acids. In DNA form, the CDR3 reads TGTGCCAGCAGCTGGACAGCCTCTGGAAACACCATATATTTT. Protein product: CASSWTASGNTIYF.

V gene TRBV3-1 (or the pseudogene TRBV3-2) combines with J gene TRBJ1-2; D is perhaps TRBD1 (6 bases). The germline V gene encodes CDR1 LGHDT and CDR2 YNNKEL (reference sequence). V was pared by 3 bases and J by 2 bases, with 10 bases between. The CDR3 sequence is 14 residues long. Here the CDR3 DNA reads TGTGCCAGCAGCCACCTGACAGGCAACTATGGCTACACCTTC. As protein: CASSHLTGNYGYTF.